Reported below is one T cell receptor beta chain. The antigen is unknown. The data belong to a study of T cell repertoires in cytomegalovirus infection. Study overall: CMV infection and matching HLA type were both indicated by public TCR beta signatures.

V lost 8 bases, J lost 0 bases, and 10 bases lay in between. The length of the CDR3 is 13 residues. CDR1 is MGHRA, CDR2 YSYEKL, per germline. TCRdb itself ran the reads through MiXCR, one entry per CDR3 protein. The sample contains roughly 920,000 distinct CDR3 sequences, roughly 31% of which appear only once. Findings of the study overall: CMV-specific HLA-C-restricted TCR beta clonotypes dominated the ex vivo response.

This rearrangement joins TRBV4-1 to TRBJ1-1; D call uncertain. This specimen consisted of cultured CD8+ T cells from PBMCs, obtained from culture after CMV antigen stimulation. The TCR originated in a human donor in good health (CMV status not recorded). Some clones in this sample may be carry-over from other donors' samples. In DNA, the CDR3 is TGCGCCAGCTCACGGAAAATGAACACTGAAGCTTTCTTT. As protein: CASSRKMNTEAFF.